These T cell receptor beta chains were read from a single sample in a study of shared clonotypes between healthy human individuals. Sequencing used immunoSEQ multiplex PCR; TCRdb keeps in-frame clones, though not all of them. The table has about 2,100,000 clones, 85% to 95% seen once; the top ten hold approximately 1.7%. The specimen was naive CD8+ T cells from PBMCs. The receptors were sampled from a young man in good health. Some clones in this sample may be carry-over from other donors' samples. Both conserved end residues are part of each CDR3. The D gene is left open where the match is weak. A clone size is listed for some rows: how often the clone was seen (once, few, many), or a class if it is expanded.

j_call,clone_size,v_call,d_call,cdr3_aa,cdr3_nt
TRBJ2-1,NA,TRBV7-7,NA,CASSLLGLNEQFF,TGTGCCAGCAGCCTTCTGGGCCTGAATGAGCAGTTCTTC
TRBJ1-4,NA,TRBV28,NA,CASSLVIRGVNEKLFF,TGTGCCAGCAGTTTAGTCATCCGGGGTGTCAATGAAAAACTGTTTTTT
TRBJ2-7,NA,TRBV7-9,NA,CASSQAGTWPTYEQYF,TGTGCCAGCAGCCAGGCGGGGACTTGGCCTACCTACGAGCAGTACTTC
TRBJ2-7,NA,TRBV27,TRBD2,CASSALISGSSYEQYF,TGTGCCAGCAGTGCCCTAATAAGCGGGAGCTCCTACGAGCAGTACTTC
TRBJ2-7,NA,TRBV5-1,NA,CASRGGIYEQYF,TGCGCCAGCAGGGGAGGAATCTACGAGCAGTACTTC
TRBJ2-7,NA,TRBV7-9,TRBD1,CASSPRTGSLSYEQYF,TGTGCCAGCAGCCCCCGGACAGGAAGTCTCTCCTACGAGCAGTACTTC
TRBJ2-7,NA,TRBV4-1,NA,CASSQGGQEAEQYF,TGCGCCAGCAGCCAAGGGGGGCAGGAGGCCGAGCAGTACTTC
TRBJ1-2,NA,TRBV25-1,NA,CASSSPGRPPLRYTF,TGTGCCAGCAGTTCCCCCGGTCGGCCCCCGTTGCGCTACACCTTC
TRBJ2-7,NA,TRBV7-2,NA,CASRIQDTPSYEQYF,TGTGCCAGCAGGATACAGGACACCCCCTCCTACGAGCAGTACTTC
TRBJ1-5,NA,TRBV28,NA,CASSLRRNNQPQHF,TGTGCCAGCAGTCTTAGACGGAACAATCAGCCCCAGCATTTT
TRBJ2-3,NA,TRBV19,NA,CASSTTWRPVTDTQYF,TGTGCCAGTAGTACGACTTGGCGGCCCGTCACAGATACGCAGTATTTT
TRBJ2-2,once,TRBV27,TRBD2,CASSPISLAGVDTGELFF,TGTGCCAGCAGTCCTATTTCGCTAGCGGGAGTAGACACCGGGGAGCTGTTTTTT
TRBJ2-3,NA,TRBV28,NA,CASSPGVVSTDTQYF,TGTGCCAGCAGCCCAGGGGTTGTGAGCACAGATACGCAGTATTTT
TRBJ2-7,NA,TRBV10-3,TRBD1,CAISDPRDRISYEQYF,TGTGCCATCAGTGACCCGAGGGACAGAATCTCCTACGAGCAGTACTTC
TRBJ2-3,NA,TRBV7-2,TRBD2,CASSLGPSGSADTQYF,TGTGCCAGCAGCTTAGGACCTAGCGGGAGTGCAGATACGCAGTATTTT
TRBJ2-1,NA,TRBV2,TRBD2,CASSHREGLAGTNEQFF,TGTGCCAGCAGTCACCGAGAGGGACTAGCGGGAACCAATGAGCAGTTCTTC
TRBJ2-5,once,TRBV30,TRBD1,CAWRARTGGMETQYF,TGTGCCTGGAGGGCCCGGACAGGGGGCATGGAGACCCAGTACTTC
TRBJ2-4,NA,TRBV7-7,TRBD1,CASSLCRTGGLEAKNIQYF,TGTGCCAGCAGCTTATGCAGGACAGGGGGCCTGGAAGCCAAAAACATTCAGTACTTC
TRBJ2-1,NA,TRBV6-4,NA,CASSAGVGNEQFF,TGTGCCAGCAGCGCCGGCGTCGGCAATGAGCAGTTCTTC
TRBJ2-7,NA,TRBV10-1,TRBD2,CASSETLAGGPHEQYF,TGCGCCAGCAGTGAGACCTTAGCGGGAGGGCCCCACGAGCAGTACTTC
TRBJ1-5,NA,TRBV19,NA,CASSMDGQPQHF,TGTGCCAGTAGTATGGACGGTCAGCCCCAGCATTTT
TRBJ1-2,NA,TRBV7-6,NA,CASSSGTAYGYTF,TGTGCCAGCAGCAGCGGGACTGCCTATGGCTACACCTTC
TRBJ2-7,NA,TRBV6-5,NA,CASSYSIGGTTYEQYF,TGTGCCAGCAGTTACTCGATCGGCGGGACGACCTACGAGCAGTACTTC
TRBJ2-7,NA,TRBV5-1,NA,CASREGGLLSYEQYF,TGCGCCAGCCGGGAAGGGGGACTCCTATCCTACGAGCAGTACTTC
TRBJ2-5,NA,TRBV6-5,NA,CASSNDGGTQYF,TGTGCCAGCAGCAACGACGGGGGGACCCAGTACTTC
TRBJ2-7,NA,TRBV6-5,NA,CASSYPLGYEQYF,TGTGCCAGCAGTTACCCCCTCGGGTACGAGCAGTACTTC
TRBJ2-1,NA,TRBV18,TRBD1,CASSPRDRGRGKDEQFF,TGTGCCAGCTCACCACGGGACAGGGGAAGGGGAAAAGATGAGCAGTTCTTC
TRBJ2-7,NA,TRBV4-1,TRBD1,CASSQAPDRGFYEQYF,TGCGCCAGCAGCCAAGCCCCGGACAGGGGCTTCTACGAGCAGTACTTC
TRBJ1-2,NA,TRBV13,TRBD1,CASRPESGQGNYGYTF,TGTGCCAGCAGGCCAGAATCGGGACAGGGCAACTATGGCTACACCTTC
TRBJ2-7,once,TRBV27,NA,CASSPTGPAYEQYF,TGTGCCAGCAGTCCTACAGGGCCGGCCTACGAGCAGTACTTC
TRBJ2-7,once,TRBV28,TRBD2,CASSFPLAGDYEQYF,TGTGCCAGCAGTTTTCCGCTAGCGGGGGACTACGAGCAGTACTTC
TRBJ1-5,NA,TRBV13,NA,CASSLGRFGNQPQHF,TGTGCCAGCAGCTTAGGACGGTTTGGGAATCAGCCCCAGCATTTT
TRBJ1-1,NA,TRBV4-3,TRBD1,CASSLGQGYTEAFF,TGCGCCAGCTCGCTGGGACAGGGGTACACTGAAGCTTTCTTT
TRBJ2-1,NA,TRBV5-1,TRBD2,CASSLRPGTRGEQFF,TGCGCCAGCAGCTTGCGTCCCGGGACTAGGGGCGAGCAGTTCTTC
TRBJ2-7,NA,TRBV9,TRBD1,CASSADRAYEQYF,TGTGCCAGCAGCGCGGACAGGGCCTACGAGCAGTACTTC
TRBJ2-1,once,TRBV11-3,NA,CASSSKGGDNEQFF,TGTGCCAGCAGCTCCAAGGGGGGGGACAATGAGCAGTTCTTC
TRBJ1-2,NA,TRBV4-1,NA,CASSQDGRGPGYTF,TGCGCCAGCAGCCAAGATGGGCGAGGGCCCGGCTACACCTTC